The source of this TCR beta chain is a study of neoadjuvant anti-PD-1 for oral cavity cancer. Study context: Before surgery, most patients got three to four biweekly 3 mg/kg nivolumab doses. Patients without progression received a fourth nivolumab dose around day 43, then surgical resection on days 50-56. Study observations and caveats: Higher pretreatment blood Treg/Th17 ratios correlated with higher pretreatment blood and lower post-treatment tumor TCRbeta clonality.

The time point: after neoadjuvant nivolumab, at surgical resection. In this sample, this clone turned up a few times. Its antigen remains unidentified. Six replicates per PBMC sample, mostly from roughly 450 ng of genomic DNA. Produced via immunoSEQ multiplex PCR; TCRdb's table is partial and in-frame only. The profile shows about 42,000 clones, 77% of them singletons. The CDR3 length is 13 residues. Germline V CDR1 and CDR2: MNHEY, SVGAGI. V lost 5 bases and J 4 bases, leaving 11 bases between the germline ends. This rearrangement joins TRBV6-5 to TRBJ1-2, with D possibly matching TRBD1 (5 bases). The origin of this receptor is a person between 40 and 79 years old with oral cavity squamous cell carcinoma. Sequenced here: PBMCs, sampled after nivolumab (anti-PD-1) treatment. The CDR3 DNA reads as TGTGCCAGCAGTCTCCGGGACGGCTATGGCTACACCTTC. Amino acids: CASSLRDGYGYTF.